This T cell receptor (beta chain) was obtained from a study of blood T cell repertoires in COVID-19. Study background: The study drew acute and convalescent COVID-19 samples from the United States, Italy and Spain.

Sequencing used immunoSEQ multiplex PCR; TCRdb keeps in-frame clones, though not all of them. The repertoire consists of some 330,000 clones, with around 86% occurring once and the leading ten covering less than 6%. Looked up from germline, CDR1 is LNHDA and CDR2 is SQIVND (reference sequence). V was pared by 4 bases and J by 0 bases, with 7 bases of the junction left unmatched. CDR3 length: 17 amino acids. Sequenced material: PBMCs or T cells enriched from blood (not recorded which). This TCR derives from a woman aged 50 to 60 who had recovered from COVID-19. V usage is TRBV19 and J usage is TRBJ2-1, with 9 bases aligning to TRBD2. The DNA of the CDR3 is TGTGCCAGTAGTAAAACTAGCGGGCAGTACTCCTACAATGAGCAGTTCTTC. This codes for CASSKTSGQYSYNEQFF.